These T cell receptor beta chains were read from a single sample in a study of PD-L1 blockade in urothelial cancer. The assay was immunoSEQ multiplex PCR, and TCRdb's table has in-frame clones only and misses some. The sample contains approximately 79,000 clones, roughly 87% of which appear only once. This sample comprised PBMCs, obtained around atezolizumab (anti-PD-L1) treatment. The receptors were gathered from a woman in her sixties or seventies with urothelial cancer. CDR3s include the opening cysteine and the closing phenylalanine or tryptophan. Fields, in order: clone size, J gene, V gene, D gene, CDR3 protein, CDR3 DNA. The D gene is left open where the match is weak. The size field is filled for only some rows; it gives once, few, many or a size class.

>.|TRBJ2-6|TRBV10-3|TRBD1
CAISDRTGGSSGANVLTF
TGTGCCATCAGTGACCGGACAGGTGGGAGCTCTGGGGCCAACGTCCTGACTTTC
>.|TRBJ2-2|TRBV12-5|.
CASGFGQGRAGELFF
TGTGCTAGTGGTTTTGGGCAGGGGAGGGCCGGGGAGCTGTTTTTT
>.|TRBJ1-1|TRBV6-1|TRBD1
CASSPRDREAFF
TGTGCCAGCAGTCCCCGGGACAGGGAAGCTTTCTTT
>.|TRBJ2-5|TRBV2|TRBD2
CASTGTSGVETQYF
TGTGCCAGCACGGGGACTAGCGGGGTAGAGACCCAGTACTTC
>.|TRBJ2-1|TRBV4-2|TRBD2
CASSQGTVAGVSYNEQFF
TGTGCCAGCAGCCAAGGGACCGTGGCGGGGGTCTCCTACAATGAGCAGTTCTTC
>.|TRBJ2-1|TRBV27|.
CASRHAGHNEQFF
TGTGCCAGTAGGCACGCGGGTCACAATGAGCAGTTCTTC
>few|TRBJ1-1|TRBV27|.
CASSLVMNTEAFF
TGTGCCAGCAGTTTAGTTATGAACACTGAAGCTTTCTTT
>.|TRBJ2-3|TRBV10-3|TRBD1
CAISPDRDADTQYF
TGTGCCATCAGTCCGGACAGGGACGCAGATACGCAGTATTTT
>.|TRBJ2-3|TRBV11-2|.
CASSLATAPSTDTQYF
TGTGCCAGCAGCTTGGCGACAGCCCCTAGCACAGATACGCAGTATTTT
>.|TRBJ2-5|TRBV4-2|.
CASSQEADTPWFETQYF
TGTGCCAGCAGCCAAGAGGCCGATACACCGTGGTTTGAGACCCAGTACTTC
>.|TRBJ2-3|TRBV19|TRBD2
CASSGTSGTGGTDTQYF
TGTGCCAGTAGCGGGACTAGCGGGACCGGAGGCACAGATACGCAGTATTTT
>.|TRBJ2-7|TRBV4-1|.
CASSLSGGDYEQYF
TGCGCCAGCAGCCTGTCGGGGGGCGACTACGAGCAGTACTTC
>.|TRBJ2-1|TRBV7-9|TRBD2
CASSLASGGYNEQFF
TGTGCCAGCAGCTTAGCTAGCGGGGGATACAATGAGCAGTTCTTC
>.|TRBJ2-7|TRBV4-1|.
CASSQTMAGTYEQYF
TGCGCCAGCAGCCAGACGATGGCAGGGACCTACGAGCAGTACTTC
>.|TRBJ2-3|TRBV2|.
CSMGRIPAGTDTQYF
TGTTCAATGGGGCGGATCCCAGCTGGGACAGATACGCAGTATTTT
>.|TRBJ2-7|TRBV28|TRBD2
CASSLGLAGDRSYEQYF
TGTGCCAGCAGTTTGGGACTAGCGGGTGATCGCTCCTACGAGCAGTACTTC
>once|TRBJ2-3|TRBV5-4|TRBD2
CASSKRGATDTQYF
TGTGCCAGCAGCAAGCGGGGGGCCACAGATACGCAGTATTTT
>.|TRBJ1-2|TRBV10-3|TRBD1
CAITSGGTGAFNYGYTF
TGTGCCATCACTTCTGGGGGGACAGGAGCCTTTAACTATGGCTACACCTTC
>.|TRBJ2-2|TRBV7-2|TRBD1
CASSLGQGNTGELFF
TGTGCCAGCAGCCTTGGACAGGGGAACACCGGGGAGCTGTTTTTT
>.|TRBJ2-5|TRBV4-3|TRBD2
CASSQDPTAGGPGETQYF
TGCGCCAGCAGCCAAGACCCAACAGCGGGGGGGCCCGGGGAGACCCAGTACTTC
>.|TRBJ2-1|TRBV28|.
CATLAPAVTEQFF
TGTGCCACCCTAGCCCCTGCGGTGACTGAGCAGTTCTTC
>.|TRBJ1-1|TRBV7-9|TRBD1
CASSLEQGTEAFF
TGTGCCAGCAGCTTAGAACAGGGGACTGAAGCTTTCTTT
>.|TRBJ2-5|TRBV4-1|TRBD2
CASSQILGLADTTGTQYF
TGCGCCAGCAGCCAAATTCTGGGACTAGCGGATACCACAGGGACCCAGTACTTC
>.|TRBJ2-5|TRBV29-1|TRBD1
CSVERRTGQETQYF
TGCAGCGTTGAAAGGCGGACAGGTCAAGAGACCCAGTACTTC
>.|TRBJ1-1|TRBV7-9|TRBD1
CASSVQGVITEAFF
TGTGCCAGCAGCGTGCAGGGGGTGATCACTGAAGCTTTCTTT
>once|TRBJ1-2|TRBV29-1|TRBD1
CSVRTGANYGYTF
TGCAGCGTTCGGACAGGGGCTAACTATGGCTACACCTTC
>.|TRBJ2-1|TRBV25-1|TRBD2
CASSGWGRGDEQFF
TGTGCCAGCAGTGGATGGGGGCGGGGGGATGAGCAGTTCTTC
>.|TRBJ1-2|TRBV5-4|.
CASSLVAGNYGYTF
TGTGCCAGCAGCTTGGTCGCGGGGAACTATGGCTACACCTTC
>.|TRBJ1-4|TRBV18|TRBD1
CASSAGGIDEKLFF
TGTGCCAGCTCAGCAGGGGGAATTGATGAAAAACTGTTTTTT
>.|TRBJ1-4|TRBV6-1|.
CASSRRTATDEKLFF
TGTGCCAGCAGTCGAAGGACAGCTACCGATGAAAAACTGTTTTTT
>.|TRBJ2-4|TRBV7-2|TRBD2
CASSQGLAGGLGIQYF
TGTGCCAGCAGCCAGGGACTAGCGGGGGGGCTAGGCATTCAGTACTTC
>few|TRBJ1-4|TRBV5-1|.
CASSFSRGSATNEKLFF
TGCGCCAGCAGCTTTTCAAGGGGTTCAGCGACTAATGAAAAACTGTTTTTT
>.|TRBJ2-7|TRBV7-9|TRBD1
CASSPGTGDLFSYEQYF
TGTGCCAGCAGCCCCGGGACAGGTGACCTTTTTTCCTACGAGCAGTACTTC